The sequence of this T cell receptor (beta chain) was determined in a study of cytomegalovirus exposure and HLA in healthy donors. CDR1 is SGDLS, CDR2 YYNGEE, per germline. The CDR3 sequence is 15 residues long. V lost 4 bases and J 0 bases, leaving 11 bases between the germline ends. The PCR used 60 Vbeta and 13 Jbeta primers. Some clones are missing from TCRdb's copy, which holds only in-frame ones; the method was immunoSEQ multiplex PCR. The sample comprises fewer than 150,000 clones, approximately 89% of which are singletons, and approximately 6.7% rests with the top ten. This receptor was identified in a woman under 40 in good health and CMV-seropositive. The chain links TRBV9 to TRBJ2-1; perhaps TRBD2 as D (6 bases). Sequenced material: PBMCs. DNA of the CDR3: TGTGCCAGCAGCCCAGCGGGCAGCTCCTACAATGAGCAGTTCTTC. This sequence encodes CASSPAGSSYNEQFF.